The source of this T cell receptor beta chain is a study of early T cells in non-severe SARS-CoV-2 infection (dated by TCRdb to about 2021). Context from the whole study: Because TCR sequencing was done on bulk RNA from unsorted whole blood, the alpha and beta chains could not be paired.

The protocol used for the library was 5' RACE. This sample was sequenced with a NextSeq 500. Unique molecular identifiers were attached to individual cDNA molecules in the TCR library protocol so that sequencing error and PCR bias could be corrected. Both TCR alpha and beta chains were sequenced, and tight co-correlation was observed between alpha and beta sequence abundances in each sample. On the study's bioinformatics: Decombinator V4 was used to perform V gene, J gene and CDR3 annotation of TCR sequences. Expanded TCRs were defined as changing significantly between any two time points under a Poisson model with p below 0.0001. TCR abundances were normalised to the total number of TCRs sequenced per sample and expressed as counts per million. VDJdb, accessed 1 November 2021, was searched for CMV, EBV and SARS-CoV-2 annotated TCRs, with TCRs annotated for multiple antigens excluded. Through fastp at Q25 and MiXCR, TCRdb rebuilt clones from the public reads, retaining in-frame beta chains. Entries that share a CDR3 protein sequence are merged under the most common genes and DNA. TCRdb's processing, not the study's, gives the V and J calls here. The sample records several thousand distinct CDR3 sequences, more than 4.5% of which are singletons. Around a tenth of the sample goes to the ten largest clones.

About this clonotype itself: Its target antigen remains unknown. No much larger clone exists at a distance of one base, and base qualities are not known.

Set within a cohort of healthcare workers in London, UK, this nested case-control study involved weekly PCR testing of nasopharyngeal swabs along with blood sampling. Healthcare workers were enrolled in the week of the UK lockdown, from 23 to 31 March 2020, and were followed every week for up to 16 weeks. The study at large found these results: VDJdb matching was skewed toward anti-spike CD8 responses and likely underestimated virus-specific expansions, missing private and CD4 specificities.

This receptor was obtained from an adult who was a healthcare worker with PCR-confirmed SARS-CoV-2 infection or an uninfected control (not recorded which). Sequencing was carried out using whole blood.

The CDR3 region: CAWTRGKVGDTQYF. The DNA reads TGTGCCTGGACCAGAGGGAAAGTCGGTGATACGCAGTATTTT. The rearrangement combines TRBV30 with TRBJ2-3, and the D gene may be TRBD2, 5 bases matching. V and J lose 4 bases and 6 bases, and a span of 17 bases separates them. The CDR3 measures 14 amino acids from cysteine to phenylalanine. The CDR3 DNA has 42 bases and is translated from base 1. From a lookup of the germline V gene (reference sequence), CDR1 and CDR2 are GTSNPN and SVGIG.